The clone carrying this T cell receptor beta chain was counted a few times. Its matching antigen is unknown. Libraries were prepared by immunoSEQ multiplex PCR; TCRdb keeps only in-frame clonotypes and omits some of them. The sample consists of about 45,000 clones, 65% to 85% of them appearing once. With no exception, relapse followed autologous stem cell transplantation in all patients, and brentuximab vedotin exposure varied. CDR1 and CDR2 (germline): SEHNR, FQNEAQ (reference sequence). V lost 5 bases and J 7 bases, leaving 12 bases between the germline ends. The CDR3 consists of 13 residues. The source of the sample is a study of PD-1 blockade in classical Hodgkin lymphoma. Study results and caveats: Compared with healthy donors, newly diagnosed patients reportedly showed lower baseline TCR diversity. For complete responders, baseline diversity was comparable to that of newly diagnosed patients. The origin of the repertoire differences remains undefined, with disease activity or prior therapy as possible causes.

This receptor was identified in a human donor with classical Hodgkin lymphoma. The material sequenced was peripheral blood mononuclear cells (PBMCs), taken before the second cycle of nivolumab. V gene TRBV7-9 combines with J gene TRBJ2-1; D unclear. The CDR3 here is CASSDIVRNEQFF. CDR3 in DNA: TGTGCCAGCAGCGATATAGTCCGGAATGAGCAGTTCTTC.